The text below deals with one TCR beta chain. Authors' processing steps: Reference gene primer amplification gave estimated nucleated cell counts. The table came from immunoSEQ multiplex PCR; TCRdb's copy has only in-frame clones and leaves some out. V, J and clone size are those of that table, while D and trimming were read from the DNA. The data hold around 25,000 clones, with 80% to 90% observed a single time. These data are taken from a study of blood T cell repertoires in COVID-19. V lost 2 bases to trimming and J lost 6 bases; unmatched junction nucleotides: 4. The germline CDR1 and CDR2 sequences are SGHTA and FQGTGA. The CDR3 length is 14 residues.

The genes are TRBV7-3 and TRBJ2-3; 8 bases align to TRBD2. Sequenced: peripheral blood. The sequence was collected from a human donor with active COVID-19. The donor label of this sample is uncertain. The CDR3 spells CASSLGGRSDTQYF. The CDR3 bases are TGTGCCAGCAGCTTAGGCGGGAGGAGCGATACGCAGTATTTT.